This entry lists 22 T cell receptor beta chains sequenced from one sample in a study of response to subunit inactivated influenza vaccine. From the RT-PCR reads, TCRdb called clonotypes with MiXCR, one entry per CDR3 protein. Of 560,000 or so distinct CDR3 sequences in the sample, 7.6% were seen once. The specimen comprised PBMCs from blood, sampled around 25 months after vaccination. These receptors all come from a man aged 50-75 years who received an inactivated influenza vaccine.

The V call is TRBV5-1, the J call TRBJ1-6; D gene unclear. Trimming left V 4 bases short and J 5 bases short, with 10 bases between. The CDR3 spans 14 residues. Per the germline V gene, CDR1 is SGHRS and CDR2 is YFSETQ. For the CDR3, the DNA is TGCGCCAGCAGCCCCGATGGCAATAATTCACCCCTCCACTTT. This sequence encodes CASSPDGNNSPLHF.

The chain combines TRBV7-9 with TRBJ2-1; maybe TRBD1 (5 bases). V was trimmed by 1 base and J by 3 bases, leaving 10 bases between them. The CDR3 totals 15 residues. Germline CDR1 SEHNR, CDR2 FQNEAQ (reference sequence). The CDR3 bases are TGTGCCAGCAGCTTAGGGCAGGGTTTCTACAATGAGCAGTTCTTC. It yields the protein CASSLGQGFYNEQFF.

In its sample, this clonotype was seen a few times. The gene calls are TRBV20-1 and TRBJ2-7, with TRBD1 matching over 7 bases. The germline CDR1 and CDR2 sequences are DFQATT and SNEGSKA (reference sequence). The CDR3 sequence is 12 residues long. V lost 6 bases and J lost 7; bases outside the gene matches: 9. This chain's CDR3 is CSATIDRDEQYF. The CDR3, as DNA: TGCAGTGCCACCATCGACAGGGATGAGCAGTACTTC.

This chain joins TRBV20-1 and TRBJ1-2, with 8 bases identical to TRBD1. CDR1 DFQATT and CDR2 SNEGSKA come from the germline V gene (reference sequence). The CDR3 extends over 13 amino acids. The junction had 7 bases not matched to a gene; V was cut back by 6 bases and J by 4 bases. DNA of the CDR3: TGCAGTGCCCCAGGAGGGACAGGCTATGGCTACACCTTC. Translating gives CSAPGGTGYGYTF.

CDR3 protein: CSARDAAGTSHTF. CDR3 nucleotide sequence: TGCAGTGCTAGAGATGCCGCAGGGACCTCTCACACCTTC. The chain combines TRBV20-1 with TRBJ1-2; tentatively, D is TRBD1 (5 bases). Germline V gene sequence: CDR1 DFQATT, CDR2 SNEGSKA (reference sequence). This CDR3 region has 13 residues. The germline V and J ends were trimmed by 0 bases and 12 bases, with 17 bases remaining between them.

This clonotype appeared a few times. V gene TRBV20-1 combines with J gene TRBJ2-3; TRBD1 matches 8 bases. Trimming cost V 6 bases and J 4 bases; bases outside gene matches: 9. CDR3 size: 14 residues. CDR1 is DFQATT, CDR2 SNEGSKA, per germline (reference sequence). The CDR3 sequence: CSAADRALADTQYF. DNA for the CDR3: TGCAGTGCCGCGGACAGGGCCCTTGCAGATACGCAGTATTTT.

This clonotype turned up a few times. The gene calls are TRBV4-3 and TRBJ2-5; 14 bases fit TRBD2. Trimming at V came to 0 bases and at J to 0 bases, leaving 6 bases not matched to a gene. This CDR3 comprises 19 residues. CDR1 is LGHNA and CDR2 is YSLEER in the germline V gene. CDR3 loop: CASSQDTGLAGVNQETQYF. CDR3 sequence (DNA): TGCGCCAGCAGCCAAGATACGGGACTAGCGGGGGTAAACCAAGAGACCCAGTACTTC.

The CDR3 is CASSYGILAGGDTQYF. DNA for the CDR3: TGTGCCAGCAGCTATGGGATTCTAGCGGGAGGAGATACGCAGTATTTT. V and J are TRBV7-2 and TRBJ2-3, with 11 bases identical to TRBD2. The CDR3 spans 16 residues. Trimming cost V 4 bases and J 5 bases; bases outside gene matches: 8. Germline V gives CDR1 SGHTA, CDR2 FQGNSA.

The gene calls are TRBV7-9 and TRBJ2-3; 8 bases align to TRBD1. This CDR3 comprises 16 residues. Germline-derived CDR1 and CDR2 are SEHNR and FQNEAQ (reference sequence). J was trimmed by 0 bases and V by 5 bases; bases with no gene match: 7. CDR3 residues: CASSPRTGTSTDTQYF. For the CDR3, the DNA is TGTGCCAGCAGCCCACGGACAGGGACAAGCACAGATACGCAGTATTTT.

This clonotype was observed a few times. The chain carries TRBV2 and TRBJ2-5; D gene uncertain. CDR1 SNHLY and CDR2 FYNNEI come from the germline V gene. This CDR3 spans 13 amino acids. V was cut by 6 bases and J by 7 bases, with 15 bases left in between. For the CDR3, the DNA is TGTGCCAGCAGCCAAGAGGACCGTGCGACCCAGTACTTC. Translating gives CASSQEDRATQYF.

The chain joins TRBV7-3 to TRBJ1-1, with TRBD1 as a possible D gene (6 bases). Germline CDR1 and CDR2: SGHTA and FQGTGA. Trimming took off 1 base at V and 7 bases at J, with 13 bases between the two ends. The CDR3 covers 14 residues. DNA of the CDR3: TGTGCCAGCAGCTTAATGGGGGGGCGCGATGAAGCTTTCTTT. Translation: CASSLMGGRDEAFF.

About this clonotype: A much larger clonotype is one base distant, so this may be a read error. This chain links TRBV7-2 with TRBJ2-3; D gene unclear. This CDR3 comprises 12 residues. The V gene lost 5 bases and the J gene lost 2 bases, with 5 bases spanning the gap. The V gene's germline CDR1 is SGHTA and CDR2 FQGNSA. The CDR3 sequence is CASSILTDTQYF. The CDR3 nucleotides are TGTGCCAGCAGCATACTCACAGATACGCAGTATTTT.

This clonotype was seen ten or more times. The chain links TRBV11-3 to TRBJ2-1, with D perhaps matching TRBD2 (6 bases). Trimming left V 2 bases short and J 5 bases short, with 13 bases between. This CDR3 has 15 residues. CDR1 is SGHNT, CDR2 YENEEA, per germline. The DNA of the CDR3 is TGTGCCAGCAGCTTAAATAGCGGCGTACACAATGAGCAGTTCTTC. Translation gives CASSLNSGVHNEQFF.

There are many counts of this clonotype. The gene calls are TRBV5-6 and TRBJ2-7; D may be TRBD1 (6 bases). Germline values: CDR1 SGHDT, CDR2 YYEEEE. Trimming left V 0 bases short and J 4 bases short, with 14 bases between. CDR3 length: 15 amino acids. CDR3 region: CASSLEDSSFYEQYF. The CDR3 bases are TGTGCCAGCAGCTTGGAGGACAGTTCATTTTACGAGCAGTACTTC. Filled out from reference TRBV5-6 and TRBJ2-7, the complete variable domain reads DAGVTQSPTHLIKTRGQQVTLRCSPKSGHDTVSWYQQALGQGPQFIFQYYEEEERQRGNFPDRFSGHQFPNYSSELNVNALLLGDSALYLCASSLEDSSFYEQYFGPGTRLTVT.

CDR3 coding DNA: TGTGCCAGCAGCGTCACCGGGACTAGCGGGGGGGCCTATTGGGCGACAGATACGCAGTATTTT. This codes for CASSVTGTSGGAYWATDTQYF. The V call is TRBV11-2, the J call TRBJ2-3; TRBD2 agrees at 16 bases. This CDR3 contains 21 residues. Trimming took 5 bases from V and 3 from J; bases not matched to a gene: 17. The germline gives CDR1 SGHAT, CDR2 FQNNGV.

This clonotype occurred a few times. This chain joins TRBV12-3 or TRBV12-4 and TRBJ2-7, with 7 bases lining up with TRBD1. V lost 5 bases and J lost 5; bases outside the gene matches: 9. The CDR3 covers 14 residues. The CDR3 bases are TGTGCCAGCAGTCTGACAGGGCCGGGGAACGAGCAGTACTTC. Translating gives CASSLTGPGNEQYF.

This clonotype came up a few times. CDR3 sequence: CASSLRGRGTEAFF. For the CDR3, the DNA is TGCGCCAGCAGCCTGCGGGGTCGGGGCACTGAAGCTTTCTTT. The chain is built from TRBV5-1 and TRBJ1-1; the D is unclear. Germline-derived CDR1 and CDR2 are SGHRS and YFSETQ. Deletions cut 4 bases from V and 4 bases from J, with 14 bases between. The CDR3 consists of 14 residues.

This clonotype was recorded a few times. The chain couples TRBV9 to TRBJ2-1, with D perhaps TRBD1 (6 bases). The germline V gene encodes CDR1 SGDLS and CDR2 YYNGEE. CDR3 length: 16 residues. The V gene lost 3 bases and the J gene lost 0 bases, with 13 bases spanning the gap. CDR3 sequence: CASSGAKDSSYNEQFF. CDR3 DNA: TGTGCCAGCAGCGGAGCCAAGGACAGCTCCTACAATGAGCAGTTCTTC.

This clonotype was recorded at least ten times. This CDR3 reads CASSPKAVAYNEQFF. CDR3 bases: TGTGCCAGCAGCCCAAAAGCGGTTGCCTACAATGAGCAGTTCTTC. This sequence joins TRBV7-2 and TRBJ2-1; the D gene is possibly TRBD2 (5 bases). Trimming pared 5 bases from V and 2 bases from J, leaving 13 bases between. The CDR3 has 15 amino acids. Germline lookup yields CDR1 SGHTA and CDR2 FQGNSA.

This clonotype was counted many times. The genes are TRBV20-1 and TRBJ2-3; D remains ambiguous. CDR3 length: 15 residues. From germline, CDR1 is DFQATT and CDR2 SNEGSKA (reference sequence). Between the trimmed V and J ends, which lost 3 bases and 1 base, there was a span of 14 bases. CDR3 residues: CSASPPRAGTDTQYF. CDR3 DNA sequence: TGCAGTGCTAGCCCCCCTCGCGCGGGCACAGATACGCAGTATTTT.

The V gene is TRBV4-3, the J gene TRBJ1-3, with D unclear. CDR1 LGHNA and CDR2 YSLEER come from the germline V gene. The V and J ends lost 3 bases and 0 bases respectively, with 15 bases between them. CDR3 length: 17 amino acids. CDR3 in DNA: TGCGCCAGCAGCCAGGTTGCCTGGGCCTTCTCTGGAAACACCATATATTTT. Translation gives CASSQVAWAFSGNTIYF.

As to this clonotype: The junction and the germline gene differ at one end; a read error may be behind it. The chain has TRBV6-2 or TRBV6-3 and TRBJ1-5; D is unresolved. The CDR3 extends over 15 amino acids. Germline lookup yields CDR1 MNHEY and CDR2 SVGEGT. Written as DNA, the CDR3 is TGTGCCTGCAGTTACGTAGGGAAAAGCAATCAGCCCCAGCATTTT. Translating gives CACSYVGKSNQPQHF.